This T cell receptor (beta chain) was documented in a study of CD8 T cells in Susac syndrome. Per the germline V gene, CDR1 is DFQATT and CDR2 is SNEGSKA (reference sequence). The CDR3 loop spans 14 amino acids. Trimming took 3 bases from V and 4 from J; bases not matched to a gene: 7. Purification of the CD8+ and CD4+ T cells relied on negative isolation, and TEMRA cells underwent FACS enrichment. Random hexamers were used to reverse transcribe 0.5 to 1 ug of RNA. In TCRdb, the immunoSEQ multiplex PCR reads were re-called with MiXCR into one record per CDR3 protein. The top ten clones hold roughly 0.21% of a sample with fewer than 350,000 distinct CDR3 sequences, roughly 85% of them seen once.

This chain connects TRBV20-1 to TRBJ2-7; 9 bases line up with TRBD2. The sequenced sample consisted of CD8+ T cells from PBMCs. The sequence was collected from a human donor with multiple sclerosis. CDR3 sequence (DNA): TGCAGTGCTAGGTCTGTAGCGGGAGCTTACGAGCAGTACTTC. It encodes CSARSVAGAYEQYF.